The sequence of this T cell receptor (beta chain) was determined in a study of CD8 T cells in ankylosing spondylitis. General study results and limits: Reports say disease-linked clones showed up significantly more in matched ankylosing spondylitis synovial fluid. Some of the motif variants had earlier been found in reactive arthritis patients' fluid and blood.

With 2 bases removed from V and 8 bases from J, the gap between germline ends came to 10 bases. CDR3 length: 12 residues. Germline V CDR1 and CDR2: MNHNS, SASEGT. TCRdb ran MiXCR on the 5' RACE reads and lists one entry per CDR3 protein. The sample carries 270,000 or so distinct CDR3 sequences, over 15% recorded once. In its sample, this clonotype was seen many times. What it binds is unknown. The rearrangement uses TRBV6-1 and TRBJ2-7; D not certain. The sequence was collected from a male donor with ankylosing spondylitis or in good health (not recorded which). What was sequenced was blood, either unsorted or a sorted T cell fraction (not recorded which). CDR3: CASSEPVPKQYF. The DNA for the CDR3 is TGTGCCAGCAGTGAACCCGTCCCCAAGCAGTACTTC.